This TCR beta chain is from a study of T cells in Graves' hyperthyroidism and ophthalmopathy. Study conclusions and caveats: Most expanded thyroid clonotypes above 0.001 also appeared in blood.

This clonotype came up many times. Its antigen remains unknown. Patients were excluded for uncontrolled infection, other autoimmune disease, pregnancy or lactation. Before ophthalmopathy appeared, progressors gave blood at initial hyperthyroidism diagnosis. Trimming pared 9 bases from V and 1 base from J, leaving 12 bases between. Germline V CDR1 and CDR2: SNHLY, FYNNEI. This CDR3 is 14 amino acids long. Researchers amplified the TCR beta CDR3 regions from RNA transcripts. The HTBI set primed first-round TCR CDR3 RT-PCR. From the multiplex PCR reads, TCRdb called clonotypes with MiXCR, one entry per CDR3 protein. Of approximately 400,000 distinct CDR3 sequences listed, approximately 12% were seen once; the top ten hold roughly 20%.

This clonotype was obtained from a man between 25 and 39 years old with Graves' hyperthyroidism that later progressed to Graves' ophthalmopathy. The chain combines TRBV2 with TRBJ2-2; D possibly corresponds to TRBD1 (5 bases). The material sequenced was blood. The CDR3: CASTRTQNTGELFF. CDR3 DNA: TGTGCCAGTACGAGGACACAGAACACCGGGGAGCTGTTTTTT.